Listed below are T cell receptor beta chains from one sample, sequenced in a study of blood T cell repertoires in COVID-19. TCRdb's copy holds only in-frame clones and misses some; the assay was immunoSEQ multiplex PCR. Among 450,000 or so clones listed, around 91% were seen once. Material for sequencing was peripheral blood. Receptor source: a woman aged 40 to 49 with COVID-19, enrolled during active disease. Both conserved end residues are part of each CDR3. Fields, in order: CDR3 length, J gene, clone size, V gene, D gene, CDR3 DNA, CDR3 protein. A D gene is named only where the DNA matches it firmly. A clone size is listed for some rows: how often the clone was seen (once, few, many), or a class if it is expanded.

>13|TRBJ1-5|-|TRBV28|-
TGTGCCAGCAGTCCGGACACTGATCAGCCCCAGCATTTT
CASSPDTDQPQHF
>14|TRBJ1-5|-|TRBV7-2|-
TGTGCCAGCAGCGGTAGACAGTTGGATCAGCCCCAGCATTTT
CASSGRQLDQPQHF
>14|TRBJ2-5|-|TRBV5-1|-
TGCGCCAGCAGCTTGGATCCGGGTCTGGAGACCCAGTACTTC
CASSLDPGLETQYF
>15|TRBJ1-4|-|TRBV5-1|-
TGCGCCAGCAGCTTGAGTACAGGGACTAATGAAAAACTGTTTTTT
CASSLSTGTNEKLFF
>15|TRBJ1-4|-|TRBV5-1|-
TGCGCCAGCAGCCGGTCGACAGGTTTTAATGAAAAACTGTTTTTT
CASSRSTGFNEKLFF
>13|TRBJ1-2|-|TRBV27|TRBD1
TGTGCCAGCAGTAGGGGACAGATATATGGCTACACCTTC
CASSRGQIYGYTF
>13|TRBJ1-2|-|TRBV7-2|-
TGTGCCAGCAGCTTAGTAACTTCCTATGGCTACACCTTC
CASSLVTSYGYTF
>14|TRBJ1-1|-|TRBV30|-
TGTGCCGGGCAAGGGAGCAGGGGGAACACTGAAGCTTTCTTT
CAGQGSRGNTEAFF
>14|TRBJ2-2|-|TRBV6-6|-
TGTGCCAGCAGTTACCGTACGGGGACCGGGGAGCTGTTTTTT
CASSYRTGTGELFF
>13|TRBJ1-2|-|TRBV6-5|TRBD1
TGTGCCAGCAGGACTCAGGGGGCGAAGGGCTACACCTTC
CASRTQGAKGYTF
>15|TRBJ1-5|-|TRBV10-3|TRBD1
TGTGCCATCAGTGAGGGGACAGGGAGCAATCAGCCCCAGCATTTT
CAISEGTGSNQPQHF
>22|TRBJ2-1|-|TRBV7-6|TRBD2
TGTGCCAGCAGCTTAGGTGTCCGCCGGACTAGCGGGCCCATTCCCCACTACAATGAGCAGTTCTTC
CASSLGVRRTSGPIPHYNEQFF
>14|TRBJ2-7|-|TRBV30|-
TGTGCCTGGAGTCGGAACAGGGGAGGTGACGAGCAGTACTTC
CAWSRNRGGDEQYF
>15|TRBJ2-7|-|TRBV5-6|TRBD1
TGTGCCAGCAGCGGAGGACAGGGGCCCTCCTACGAGCAGTACTTC
CASSGGQGPSYEQYF
>13|TRBJ1-1|-|TRBV21-1|-
TGTGCCAGCACCCCAGGGATGAACACTGAAGCTTTCTTT
CASTPGMNTEAFF
>16|TRBJ1-2|-|TRBV7-9|-
TGTGCCAGCAGCTTAGGTACAGGGAAGACTAACTATGGCTACACCTTC
CASSLGTGKTNYGYTF
>10|TRBJ1-1|-|TRBV30|-
TGTGCCTGTCAGGACAGAGAAGCTTTCTTT
CACQDREAFF
>13|TRBJ1-3|-|TRBV11-3|TRBD1
TGTGCCAGCGGGACAGGGTCTGGAAACACCATATATTTT
CASGTGSGNTIYF
>15|TRBJ1-2|-|TRBV7-9|TRBD1
TGTGCCAGCAGCTCCCCGGGAGGGGGCGACTATGGCTACACCTTC
CASSSPGGGDYGYTF
>18|TRBJ2-2|-|TRBV18|TRBD1
TGTGCCAGCTCACCACCGAAGGGGGCTTTCGCGAACACCGGGGAGCTGTTTTTT
CASSPPKGAFANTGELFF
>16|TRBJ1-6|-|TRBV7-6|-
TGTGCCAGCAGCTTAGCGGTCGCAGGGCCTAATTCACCCCTCCACTTT
CASSLAVAGPNSPLHF
>15|TRBJ2-2|-|TRBV5-1|TRBD1
TGCGCCAGCAGCCCTGGGACAGCGAACACCGGGGAGCTGTTTTTT
CASSPGTANTGELFF
>15|TRBJ2-1|-|TRBV7-2|TRBD1
TGTGCCAGCAGGACGATGCAGGGGGCTTACAATGAGCAGTTCTTC
CASRTMQGAYNEQFF
>14|TRBJ1-4|-|TRBV6-5|TRBD1
TGTGCCAGCAGCGACAGGGGGGGCAGTGAAAAACTGTTTTTT
CASSDRGGSEKLFF
>13|TRBJ2-7|-|TRBV27|-
TGTGCCAGCGGGAGGACTGCCACCTACGAGCAGTACTTC
CASGRTATYEQYF
>13|TRBJ1-6|-|TRBV6-5|TRBD1
TGTGCCAGCAAAACAGGGGGGAATTCACCCCTCCACTTT
CASKTGGNSPLHF
>13|TRBJ1-5|-|TRBV6-4|-
TGTGCCACCGGACACCTAAGCAATCAGCCCCAGCATTTT
CATGHLSNQPQHF
>15|TRBJ2-7|-|TRBV27|-
TGTGCCGGCAGTGATAATGGGGCAGGGTTCTACGAGCAGTACTTC
CAGSDNGAGFYEQYF
>18|TRBJ1-5|-|TRBV4-1|-
TGCGCCAGCAGCCAAGAAATGGTTGGAGGGGCCGGGCGGAAGCCCCAGCATTTT
CASSQEMVGGAGRKPQHF
>16|TRBJ2-7|-|TRBV11-2|-
TGTGCCAGCAGCTTAGTCCCGAGCGCCCCTCATTACGAGCAGTACTTC
CASSLVPSAPHYEQYF
>16|TRBJ1-5|-|TRBV28|-
TGTGCCAGCAGTTTATTACTTATCCGGGGTAATCAGCCCCAGCATTTT
CASSLLLIRGNQPQHF
>15|TRBJ1-1|-|TRBV6-5|-
TGTGCCAGCAGTTACTTTGGCGGAGTGAACACTGAAGCTTTCTTT
CASSYFGGVNTEAFF
>12|TRBJ1-2|-|TRBV28|-
TGTGCCAGCAGTGTCCTTAACTATGGCTACACCTTC
CASSVLNYGYTF
>16|TRBJ2-1|-|TRBV19|-
TGTGCCAGTAGTGCAACCGGGACTCTCTCCTACAATGAGCAGTTCTTC
CASSATGTLSYNEQFF
>17|TRBJ1-6|-|TRBV28|-
TGTGCCAGCAGTCCACCCGTTACCGGGACATCTGATTCACCCCTCCACTTT
CASSPPVTGTSDSPLHF
>15|TRBJ1-5|-|TRBV27|-
TGTGCCAGCAGTGACTTGAGACAGCTCAATCAGCCCCAGCATTTT
CASSDLRQLNQPQHF
>14|TRBJ1-1|once|TRBV11-2|-
TGTGCCAGCAGCCAAAACAGGGCGAACACTGAAGCTTTCTTT
CASSQNRANTEAFF
>15|TRBJ2-7|-|TRBV5-1|TRBD1
TGCGCCAGCAGCTTGGATGGGACAGCCTCCTACGAGCAGTACTTC
CASSLDGTASYEQYF
>15|TRBJ1-6|-|TRBV7-2|-
TGTGCCAGCAGCGGGCAGGGACTCGATAATTCACCCCTCCACTTT
CASSGQGLDNSPLHF
>12|TRBJ1-1|-|TRBV29-1|-
TGCAGCGTTGAGTCAGGGTCTAGAAGAGCTTTCTTT
CSVESGSRRAFF
>17|TRBJ1-5|-|TRBV1|-
TGCACCAGCAGCCAGGACAGTTTCTACCATAGCAATCAGCCCCAGCATTTT
CTSSQDSFYHSNQPQHF
>13|TRBJ2-7|-|TRBV28|-
TGTGCCAGCACAGAAGCAGGGGTCAGCGAGCAGTACTTC
CASTEAGVSEQYF
>14|TRBJ1-5|-|TRBV2|-
TGTGCCAGCAGCGGCGGGCAGACTTATCAGCCCCAGCATTTT
CASSGGQTYQPQHF
>15|TRBJ2-7|-|TRBV28|-
TGTGCCAGCAGTTTAGGCAGGGCCTACTCCTACGAGCAGTACTTC
CASSLGRAYSYEQYF
>15|TRBJ2-7|-|TRBV7-2|TRBD1
TGTGCCAGCAGCCACGGTGGACAGGGTTCCCACGAGCAGTACTTC
CASSHGGQGSHEQYF
>13|TRBJ1-4|-|TRBV19|TRBD1
TGTGCCAGCAAGACAGGGCCCTCGGGAAAACTGTTTTTT
CASKTGPSGKLFF
>14|TRBJ1-2|-|TRBV7-2|-
TGTGCCAGCAGCCCTGGGGGCAGCAACTATGGCTACACCTTC
CASSPGGSNYGYTF